This T cell receptor (beta chain) was captured in a study of blood T cell repertoires in COVID-19. Study summary: Samples came from the United States, Italy and Spain, spanning acute and convalescent COVID-19. Sources were T cells, B-cell-depleted T cells, or PBMCs; the material itself was cDNA or gDNA.

The data were produced by immunoSEQ multiplex PCR, yet TCRdb's version contains in-frame clones alone and is incomplete. The sample carries 40,000 to 50,000 clones, 90% recorded once. Looked up from germline, CDR1 is SNHLY and CDR2 is FYNNEI. Between the trimmed V and J ends, which lost 6 bases and 7 bases, there was a span of 16 bases. This CDR3 has 15 amino acids. This receptor was obtained from a man between 65 and 80 years old with active COVID-19. The sequencing sample was made of peripheral blood. J is TRBJ1-6 and V is TRBV2; D not certain. CDR3 DNA sequence: TGTGCCAGCAGGGGGATCGGGAGCGTCAATTCACCCCTCCACTTT. It specifies CASRGIGSVNSPLHF.